The 22 T cell receptor beta chains in this list originate from one sample, sequenced in a study of monozygotic twins with inflammatory bowel disease. TCRdb re-called the 5' RACE reads and gives one entry per CDR3 protein, without DNA. This table holds over 200,000 distinct CDR3 sequences. Sequenced material: blood. The receptors originated from a human donor with ulcerative colitis or Crohn's disease, or a healthy co-twin of an affected twin (not recorded which).

This chain joins TRBV10-3 and TRBJ1-2; TCRdb picks TRBD1, but there is no DNA to check that call. The CDR3 runs 15 residues. Germline assignment: CDR1 ENHRY and CDR2 SYGVKD. CDR3 region: CAIRDRDRGNYGYTF.

The rearrangement uses TRBV20-1 and TRBJ1-4; TCRdb proposes TRBD1, but this gene call is untestable without DNA. The V gene's germline CDR1 is DFQATT and CDR2 SNEGSKA (reference sequence). The CDR3 is made up of 17 amino acids. The CDR3 protein is CSAYDRELRFISEKLFF.

The CDR3: CATSRVGGSGNTIYF. This sequence joins TRBV15 and TRBJ1-3; the TCRdb D gene call, TRBD1, has no DNA to confirm it. This CDR3 spans 15 amino acids. Germline V lookup: CDR1 LNHNV, CDR2 YYDKDF (reference sequence). Variable domain in full (rest from reference TRBV15 and TRBJ1-3): DAMVIQNPRYQVTQFGKPVTLSCSQTLNHNVMYWYQQKSSQAPKLLFHYYDKDFNNEADTPDNFQSRRPNTSFCFLDIRSPGLGDTAMYLCATSRVGGSGNTIYFGEGSWLTVV.

The rearrangement links TRBV20-1 to TRBJ2-5; TCRdb's D call, TRBD1, is unchecked because there is no DNA. From germline, CDR1 is DFQATT and CDR2 SNEGSKA (reference sequence). CDR3 length: 14 amino acids. CDR3 sequence: CSASGGGAQETQYF.

J is TRBJ2-2 and V is TRBV4-1; TCRdb calls TRBD1, which cannot be checked without DNA. Germline V lookup: CDR1 MGHRA, CDR2 YSYEKL. This CDR3 has 15 residues. The CDR3 region is CASSHDRVGTGELFF.

J is TRBJ2-7 and V is TRBV6-6. The CDR3 is made up of 12 amino acids. From germline, CDR1 is MNHNY and CDR2 SVGAGI (reference sequence). The CDR3 sequence: CASTLDLYEQYF.

This rearrangement joins TRBV12-3 or TRBV12-4 to TRBJ2-5; TCRdb gives TRBD2 as the D gene, but with no DNA this cannot be confirmed. The CDR3 spans 16 residues. CDR3 protein: CASSLTSGGTKETQYF.

The chain uses TRBV18 and TRBJ2-1; TCRdb calls TRBD2, which cannot be checked without DNA. The length of the CDR3 is 16 residues. The germline V gene encodes CDR1 KGHSH and CDR2 LQKENI. The CDR3 sequence is CASSPPGLAANNEQFF.

This chain joins TRBV7-3 and TRBJ2-2; TCRdb calls TRBD1, which cannot be checked without DNA. CDR1 and CDR2 from the germline V gene are SGHTA and FQGTGA. The CDR3 is made up of 17 amino acids. The CDR3 spells CASQRQGAPGHTGELFF.

This chain links TRBV7-8 with TRBJ2-1; TCRdb designates TRBD1, a call that cannot be tested without DNA. This CDR3 contains 15 residues. Looked up from germline, CDR1 is SGHVS and CDR2 is FQNEAQ. The CDR3 protein is CASCWDPGDYNEQFF.

The V gene is TRBV27, the J gene TRBJ1-5; with no DNA, the TCRdb D assignment of TRBD1 cannot be verified. The CDR3 is 15 amino acids. CDR1 MNHEY and CDR2 SMNVEV come from the germline V gene (reference sequence). The CDR3 is CASSSLMGGHQPQHF.

The chain employs TRBV5-1 and TRBJ1-2; TCRdb lists TRBD1, though no DNA is available to test this call. CDR3 size: 16 residues. Per the germline V gene, CDR1 is SGHRS and CDR2 is YFSETQ. This CDR3 reads CASSLFARGENYGYTF.

This chain links TRBV7-2 with TRBJ2-2; the TCRdb call, TRBD2, lacks DNA for checking. The germline gives CDR1 SGHTA, CDR2 FQGNSA. The CDR3 covers 15 residues. CDR3 sequence: CASSFRDPRTGELFF.

This chain joins TRBV18 and TRBJ2-5. The CDR3 runs 13 residues. The germline CDR1 and CDR2 sequences are KGHSH and LQKENI. The chain's CDR3 is CASSPGRSETQYF.

The chain joins TRBV6-5 to TRBJ1-3; without DNA, the TCRdb call of TRBD1 cannot be checked. CDR1 is MNHEY and CDR2 is SVGAGI in the germline V gene. The CDR3 is made up of 13 amino acids. The CDR3 reads CASSSPYGNTIYF.

The V call is TRBV5-1, the J call TRBJ1-2; TCRdb lists TRBD1, though no DNA is available to test this call. CDR3 length equals 15 residues. Germline V gene lookup returns CDR1 SGHRS and CDR2 YFSETQ. The chain's CDR3 is CASSLEGQGTDGYTF.

The genes are TRBV7-9 and TRBJ1-1. Germline-derived CDR1 and CDR2 are SEHNR and FQNEAQ (reference sequence). The CDR3 spans 13 residues. The chain's CDR3 is CASSPEGRTEAFF.

The chain is built from TRBV12-3 or TRBV12-4 and TRBJ1-1. The CDR3 has 15 residues. CDR3 residues: CASSFRQGLNTEAFF.

This chain connects TRBV5-4 to TRBJ1-2; TCRdb returns TRBD1, unconfirmable since there is no DNA. Germline-derived CDR1 and CDR2 are SGHNT and YYREEE (reference sequence). The CDR3 has 12 amino acids. This chain's CDR3 is CATQGLSYGYTF.

V gene TRBV6-5 combines with J gene TRBJ1-2. Per germline, CDR1 MNHEY and CDR2 SVGAGI. This CDR3 region has 16 residues. CDR3 sequence: CASSYSVAATNYGYTF.

The chain is built from TRBV6-1 and TRBJ2-1. The CDR3 length is 14 residues. CDR1 and CDR2 from the germline V gene are MNHNS and SASEGT. The CDR3 sequence is CASSVWDSYNEQFF.

The chain combines TRBV5-6 with TRBJ1-2; TCRdb's assignment of TRBD1 cannot be checked, as there is no DNA. Germline lookup yields CDR1 SGHDT and CDR2 YYEEEE. CDR3 length equals 14 residues. The CDR3: CASSPGQGSRGYTF.